This T cell receptor (beta chain) was found in a study of vaccination and CD4 T cells after COVID-19 (dated by TCRdb to 2022 to 2024). Concerning the study at large: Convalescent patients had a positive SARS-CoV-2 result on nasal swab PCR, and of these patients, several had mild disease and one had severe disease. Six males and four females were included in the convalescent cohort, with two Hispanic individuals, seven Caucasians, two Asians and one multiracial person represented. Participants received two doses of either the Pfizer-BioNTech BNT162b2 vaccine (n=8) or the Moderna mRNA-1273 vaccine (n=2). Post-COVID blood samples from convalescent patients were collected a median of 101 days after diagnosis, with a range of about 35 to 180 days. Post-vaccine blood samples were obtained a median of about 70 days after the second vaccine dose, with a range of roughly 14 to 241 days. For a few convalescent patients, samples were collected at an early post-vaccination timepoint (day 14) as well as at a late post-vaccination timepoint (days 161 to 241). In roughly nine COVID-19 convalescent patients and several infection-naive healthy vaccine recipients, the spike-specific CD4+ TCR repertoire before mRNA vaccination was compared with the repertoire after mRNA vaccination.

At the junction V is shortened by 6 bases and J by 0 bases; bases outside the gene matches: 5. The CDR3 covers 15 residues, taking in both the cysteine and the phenylalanine. Only the CDR3 portion is preserved as DNA: 45 bases, with reading frame beginning at the first base. As encoded in the germline V gene (reference sequence), CDR1 is DFQATT while CDR2 is SNEGSKA. What the work shows at the level of the full study, not this receptor alone: Nearly all vaccine-specific clones in convalescent patients (304 of 307) were mono-reactive for SARS-CoV-2 spike rather than cross-reactive with common cold coronaviruses. In convalescent patients, a median roughly 86% of post-vaccine SARS-CoV-2-reactive clones were detected only after vaccination, suggesting vaccine-specific priming. The study included relatively few convalescent patients and did not analyze early timepoints after natural infection. An increase in the median number of SARS-CoV-2-reactive clonotypes from 21 after infection to 38 after vaccination was observed, but the change was not found to be significant.

Library preparation employed PCR. For sequencing, an Illumina iSeq 100 was employed. For the original study's pipeline: Non-productive sequences were removed, and CDR3s not starting with C, not ending with F or W, or shorter than 7 amino acids were discarded. Similarity between CDR3 sequences was evaluated in R version 3.6.1 using Levenshtein distances (stringdist) and unrooted phylogenetic trees (ape). TCRdb reprocessing: public reads trimmed at Q25 with fastp, clones called with MiXCR, in-frame beta chains kept. Rows with a matching CDR3 protein are joined into one entry that keeps the most common DNA and genes. In this record, the V and J calls reflect TCRdb's handling and not the investigators' own analysis. Present in this sample are roughly 30,000 distinct CDR3 sequences, 50% to 65% of which were seen just once. Approximately 5.7% of the sample comes from the top ten. With regard to this clonotype: The specificity of this receptor is unknown. Per-nucleotide qualities are absent, and no much larger clonotype sits a single base away.

This specimen's time point label, interpreted: late sampling 161 to 241 days after vaccination in three convalescent patients. Positive SARS-CoV-2 PCR tests in the convalescent patients dated from March to December 2020, before Alpha, Beta and Delta variants emerged in the United States. Ficoll-Paque Plus gradient centrifugation was used to isolate PBMCs from whole blood, and the isolated PBMCs were then either used fresh or cryopreserved at -140C. The chain is made from TRBV20-1 and TRBJ2-3, with 11 junctional bases fitting TRBD2. The sample in question was CD4+ T cells from blood, obtained about 7 months after SARS-CoV-2 vaccination. This receptor was taken from a human donor who had recovered from COVID-19. CDR3 sequence: CSALGLAVSTDTQYF. The sequenced DNA: TGCAGTGCGCTGGGACTAGCGGTTAGCACAGATACGCAGTATTTT.